This TCR beta chain appears in the sequencing data of a study of control samples from healthy donors and cancer patients. Deletions cut 0 bases from V and 5 bases from J, with 14 bases between. Germline CDR1 SGHNT, CDR2 YYREEE (reference sequence). There are 16 residues in the CDR3. Repertoires were generated with immunoSEQ multiplex PCR, while TCRdb's copy carries only in-frame clones and drops some. The sample has 130,000 to 150,000 clones, over 90% seen once; the top ten hold 12% to 15%. The J gene is TRBJ2-2, the V gene TRBV5-4; D tentatively reads TRBD1 or TRBD2 (5 bases each). Material: PBMCs. The receptor was isolated from a man in his fifties or sixties with colorectal cancer. The CDR3 bases are TGTGCCAGCAGCTTGGCCGGGCAGGGAGAGACCGGGGAGCTGTTTTTT. This gives the protein CASSLAGQGETGELFF.